This TCR beta chain was sequenced in a study of T cells after yellow fever vaccination. Study-level results: Re-detected after boosting: most primary clones, 95% to 98% of CD4 and about 85% of CD8.

V lost 2 bases to trimming and J lost 2 bases; unmatched junction nucleotides: 9. The CDR3 runs 17 residues. CDR1 SGHTA and CDR2 FQGNSA come from the germline V gene. MiXCR, applied by TCRdb to the 5' RACE reads, yields one record per CDR3 protein. The sample lists 300,000 to 400,000 distinct CDR3 sequences; 6.2% were seen once. This clonotype was seen a few times. Its target is unknown. Sequences were derived from PBMCs, sampled 5 days after the yellow fever booster vaccination. This clonotype originated in a man aged 25 to 40 who received the YFV17D yellow fever vaccine. The genes are TRBV7-2 and TRBJ2-1, with TRBD2 matching 7 bases. This CDR3 reads CASSLSWGLAAYNEQFF. CDR3 bases: TGTGCCAGCAGCTTATCGTGGGGTCTAGCGGCCTACAATGAGCAGTTCTTC.